Included here is one TCR beta chain sequence, with context. This specimen belongs to a study of blood T cell repertoires in COVID-19. The overall study: Samples came from the United States, Italy and Spain, spanning acute and convalescent COVID-19.

This study enrolled people aged about 18 to 95 from around 26 US geographic areas. Clinical history reported by participants formed the basis on which cohorts were assigned. Libraries were prepared by immunoSEQ multiplex PCR; TCRdb keeps only in-frame clonotypes and omits some of them. The sample lists some 100,000 clones; approximately 83% were seen once. Looked up from germline, CDR1 is LGHDT and CDR2 is YNNKEL (reference sequence). This CDR3 has 13 residues. The V end lost 1 base, the J end lost 8 bases, and 9 bases lay between the germline ends. The V gene is TRBV3-1 (or the pseudogene TRBV3-2), the J gene TRBJ2-1; D remains ambiguous. The sequence derives from a woman between 45 and 65 years old who had recovered from COVID-19. Specimen: PBMCs or T cells enriched from blood (not recorded which). The CDR3 DNA reads TGTGCCAGCAGCCAAGTAGGAGCAGATGAGCAGTTCTTC. This encodes CASSQVGADEQFF.